Reported below is one T cell receptor (beta chain). Researchers prepared the TCRbeta library using unique molecular identifiers, the study reports. TCRdb recomputed calls from the PCR reads with MiXCR, one row per CDR3 protein. This table has approximately 400,000 distinct CDR3 sequences, roughly 11% appearing once. CDR1 is SGHAT and CDR2 is FQNNGV in the germline V gene. V shed 6 bases and J shed 6 bases, with 18 bases lying between them. This CDR3 region has 14 residues. The data derive from a study of T-cell reconstitution after alpha-beta-depleted transplantation in children. The rearrangement uses TRBV11-2 and TRBJ2-7, with a possible D match to TRBD2 (6 bases). The sequence was obtained from a human donor who donated a stem cell graft to a child with acute myeloid leukemia. Source: PBMCs from the stem cell graft donor, taken from the stem cell graft. The CDR3 protein is CASSFPEGRGEQYF. The CDR3 DNA reads TGTGCCAGCAGTTTTCCAGAGGGGCGGGGCGAGCAGTACTTC.